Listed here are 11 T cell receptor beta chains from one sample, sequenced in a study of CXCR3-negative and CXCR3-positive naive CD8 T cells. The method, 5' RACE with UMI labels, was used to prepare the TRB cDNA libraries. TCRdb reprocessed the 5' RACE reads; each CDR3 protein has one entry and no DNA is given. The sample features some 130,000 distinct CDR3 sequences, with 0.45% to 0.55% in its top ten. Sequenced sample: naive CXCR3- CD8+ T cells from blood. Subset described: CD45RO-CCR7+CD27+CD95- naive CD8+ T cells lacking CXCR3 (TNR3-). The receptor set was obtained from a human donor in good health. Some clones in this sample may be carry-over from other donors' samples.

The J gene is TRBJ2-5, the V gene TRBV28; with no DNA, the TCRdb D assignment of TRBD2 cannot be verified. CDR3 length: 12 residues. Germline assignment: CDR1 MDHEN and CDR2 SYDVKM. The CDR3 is CASSRASSAQYF.

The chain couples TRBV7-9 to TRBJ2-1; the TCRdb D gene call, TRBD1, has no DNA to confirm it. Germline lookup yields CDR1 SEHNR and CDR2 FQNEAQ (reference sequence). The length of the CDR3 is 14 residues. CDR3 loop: CASSSAGAYNEQFF.

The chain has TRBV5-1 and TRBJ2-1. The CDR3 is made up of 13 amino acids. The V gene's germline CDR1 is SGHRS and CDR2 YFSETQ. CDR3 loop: CASSTRPYNEQFF.

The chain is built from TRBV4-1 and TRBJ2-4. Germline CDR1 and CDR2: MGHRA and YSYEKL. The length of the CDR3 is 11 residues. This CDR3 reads CASRSGNIQYF.

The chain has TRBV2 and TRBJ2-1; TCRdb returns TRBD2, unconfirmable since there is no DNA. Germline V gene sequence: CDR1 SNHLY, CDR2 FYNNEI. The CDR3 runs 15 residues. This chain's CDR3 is CASSDPSGVGDEQFF.

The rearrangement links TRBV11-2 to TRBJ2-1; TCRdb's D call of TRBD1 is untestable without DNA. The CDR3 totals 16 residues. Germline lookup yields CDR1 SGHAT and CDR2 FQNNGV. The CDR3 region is CASSLVGTGSYNEQFF.

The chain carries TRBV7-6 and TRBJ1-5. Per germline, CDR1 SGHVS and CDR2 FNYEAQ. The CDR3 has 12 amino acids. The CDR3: CASSLGDQPQHF.

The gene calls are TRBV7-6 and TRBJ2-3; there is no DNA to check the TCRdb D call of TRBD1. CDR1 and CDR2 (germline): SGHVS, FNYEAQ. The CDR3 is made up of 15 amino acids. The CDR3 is CAIRDREGATDTQYF.

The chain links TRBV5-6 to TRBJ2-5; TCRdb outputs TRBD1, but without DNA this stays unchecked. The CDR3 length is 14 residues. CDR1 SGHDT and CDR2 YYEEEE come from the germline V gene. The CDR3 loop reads CASSFDREDETQYF.

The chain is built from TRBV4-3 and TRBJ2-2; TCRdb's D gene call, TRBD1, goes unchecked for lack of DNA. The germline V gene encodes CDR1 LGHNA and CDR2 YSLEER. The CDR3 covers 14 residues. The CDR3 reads CASSQATGSGELFF.

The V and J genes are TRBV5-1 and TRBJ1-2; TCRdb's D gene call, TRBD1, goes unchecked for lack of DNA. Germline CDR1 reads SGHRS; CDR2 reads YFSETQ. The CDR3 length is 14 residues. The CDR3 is CASSSSGQAYGYTF.